What follows are 6 T cell receptor beta chains derived from one specimen sequenced in a study of T-cell memory formation after mild COVID-19. From the 5' RACE reads, TCRdb called clonotypes with MiXCR, one entry per CDR3 protein. The table has 95,000 to 110,000 distinct CDR3 sequences, roughly 14% seen once. The sequencing input was PBMCs or a T cell subset sorted from them (not recorded which). The receptors shown here come from a man between 18 and 35 years old who had mild COVID-19 (a few samples of this study predate the infection). Cell type and time point are not known.

The table lists this clonotype with many counts. This chain links TRBV4-1 with TRBJ2-4, with D tentatively TRBD2 (7 bases). Germline-derived CDR1 and CDR2 are MGHRA and YSYEKL. The germline V and J ends were trimmed by 0 bases and 12 bases, with 18 bases remaining between them. The CDR3 is 15 residues long. CDR3 nucleotides: TGCGCCAGCAGCCAAGAAGCTTCCGGGGGGCGAGCTCAGTACTTC. The encoded protein is CASSQEASGGRAQYF.

This clonotype was seen only a few times. The chain combines TRBV30 with TRBJ2-7; 14 nucleotides align to TRBD2. This CDR3 comprises 15 residues. Germline CDR1 GTSNPN, CDR2 SVGIG (reference sequence). V dropped 3 bases and J dropped 4; count of bases not matched to a gene: 5. CDR3 nucleotides: TGTGCCTGGAGCATGGGACTAGCGGGGGTGTACGAGCAGTACTTC. Its translation: CAWSMGLAGVYEQYF.

This chain joins TRBV4-1 and TRBJ2-3; TRBD2 agrees at 12 bases. V lost 1 base to trimming and J lost 2 bases; unmatched junction nucleotides: 1. The CDR3 consists of 16 residues. Germline V gives CDR1 MGHRA, CDR2 YSYEKL. The CDR3 nucleotides are TGCGCCAGCAGCCAAGCTAGCGGGGGGGTCACAGATACGCAGTATTTT. This gives the protein CASSQASGGVTDTQYF.

The J gene is TRBJ2-3, the V gene TRBV4-2, with 9 positions matching TRBD2. Per the germline V gene, CDR1 is LGHNA and CDR2 is YNFKEQ. CDR3 size: 17 residues. The V gene end was trimmed by 0 bases and the J gene end by 3 bases; junction bases not matched to a gene: 7. DNA for the CDR3: TGTGCCAGCAGCCAAGAGTTCGGGCTAGCGGGGACAGATACGCAGTATTTT. It translates to CASSQEFGLAGTDTQYF.

This clonotype was counted many times. The V call is TRBV9, the J call TRBJ1-2; D may be TRBD1 (5 bases). The CDR3 runs to 15 residues. V was cut by 0 bases and J by 2 bases, with 11 bases left in between. CDR1 and CDR2 from the germline V gene are SGDLS and YYNGEE. The DNA for the CDR3 is TGTGCCAGCAGCGTAGCTACGGCAGGGAACTATGGCTACACCTTC. Translated, it gives CASSVATAGNYGYTF.

This clonotype has at least ten counts. The chain joins TRBV15 to TRBJ2-1, with 14 bases lining up with TRBD2. This CDR3 has 16 amino acids. In germline, CDR1 is LNHNV, CDR2 YYDKDF (reference sequence). Trimming at V came to 0 bases and at J to 7 bases, leaving 2 bases not matched to a gene. In DNA form, the CDR3 reads TGTGCCACCAGCAGAGATGGGACTAGCGGGGGTAATGAGCAGTTCTTC. Translating it yields CATSRDGTSGGNEQFF.